Below are 18 T cell receptor beta chains sequenced from a single sample in a study of cytomegalovirus exposure and HLA in healthy donors. Profiling relied on immunoSEQ multiplex PCR, and the TCRdb table lists in-frame clones only, not all of them. The table includes tens of thousands of clones, more than 90% detected once. The sample comprised PBMCs. All receptors derive from a man younger than 30 in good health and CMV-seronegative.

The V gene is TRBV27, the J gene TRBJ2-7; D not certain. This CDR3 is 14 amino acids long. Trimming stripped 6 bases from V and 3 bases from J, with 15 bases between. CDR1 is MNHEY, CDR2 SMNVEV, per germline (reference sequence). The CDR3: CASRIFFGLYEQYF. DNA for the CDR3: TGTGCCAGCAGAATCTTCTTCGGTCTCTACGAGCAGTACTTC.

V gene TRBV5-1 combines with J gene TRBJ1-4, with a tentative D call TRBD1 (5 bases). The germline V gene encodes CDR1 SGHRS and CDR2 YFSETQ. V gave up 0 bases and J gave up 3 bases, with 6 bases separating them. CDR3 length: 14 residues. CDR3: CASSLGQPNEKLFF. CDR3 nucleotides: TGCGCCAGCAGCTTGGGACAGCCTAATGAAAAACTGTTTTTT. Using reference TRBV5-1 and TRBJ1-4 for the parts outside the CDR3, the full variable domain is KAGVTQTPRYLIKTRGQQVTLSCSPISGHRSVSWYQQTPGQGLQFLFEYFSETQRNKGNFPGRFSGRQFSNSRSEMNVSTLELGDSALYLCASSLGQPNEKLFFGSGTQLSVL.

CDR3 bases: TGTGCCAGCAGCTTGGGTGCCGGCAGGTACGAGCAGTACTTC. The encoded protein is CASSLGAGRYEQYF. This sequence joins TRBV5-6 and TRBJ2-7; D unresolved. CDR1 SGHDT and CDR2 YYEEEE come from the germline V gene. Trimming took 0 bases from V and 4 from J, leaving 11 bases between them. This CDR3 is 14 amino acids long.

The V gene is TRBV11-1, the J gene TRBJ2-5; TRBD2 aligns across 15 bases. The CDR3 runs to 17 residues. The germline V gene encodes CDR1 SGHAT and CDR2 FQDESV (reference sequence). Trimming took 2 bases from V and 5 from J; bases not matched to a gene: 6. CDR3 sequence reads: CASSLRGLAGGAETQYF. The CDR3 DNA follows: TGTGCCAGCAGCTTACGTGGACTAGCGGGAGGGGCGGAGACCCAGTACTTC.

The rearrangement links TRBV11-2 to TRBJ1-4; TRBD1 is a possible D gene (6 bases). The germline V and J ends were trimmed by 7 bases and 8 bases, with 17 bases remaining between them. This CDR3 spans 14 amino acids. Germline assignment: CDR1 SGHAT and CDR2 FQNNGV. CDR3 sequence: CASTRDRNTEKLFF. CDR3 DNA: TGTGCCAGCACCCGTGACAGGAACACCGAAAAACTGTTTTTT. Looking up the rest from reference TRBV11-2 and TRBJ1-4 gives the full variable domain: EAGVAQSPRYKIIEKRQSVAFWCNPISGHATLYWYQQILGQGPKLLIQFQNNGVVDDSQLPKDRFSAERLKGVDSTLKIQPAKLEDSAVYLCASTRDRNTEKLFFGSGTQLSVL.

The chain couples TRBV10-3 to TRBJ2-3; tentative D call: TRBD2 (6 bases). Trimming stripped 6 bases from V and 6 bases from J, with 19 bases between. The germline gives CDR1 ENHRY, CDR2 SYGVKD. CDR3 length equals 15 residues. The DNA for the CDR3 is TGTGCCATCAGCGATGCCGGGCCGGCGGGGGATACGCAGTATTTT. Its protein is CAISDAGPAGDTQYF.

This rearrangement joins TRBV18 to TRBJ2-5; TRBD2 matches 13 bases. J lost 0 bases, V lost 4 bases, and 2 bases had no gene match. Per germline, CDR1 KGHSH and CDR2 LQKENI. The CDR3 has 16 amino acids. CDR3 residues: CASSQGLAGNQETQYF. The CDR3, as DNA: TGTGCCAGCTCACAGGGACTAGCGGGGAACCAAGAGACCCAGTACTTC.

The rearrangement links TRBV18 to TRBJ1-2; tentatively, D is TRBD1 (6 bases). The CDR3 extends over 17 amino acids. V was shortened by 4 bases and J by 7 bases, with 25 bases between the two germline ends. Germline loops: CDR1 KGHSH, CDR2 LQKENI. The DNA of the CDR3 is TGTGCCAGCTCACGAAGTCCGGCCCAGGACAGTATGGGTGGCTACACCTTC. This codes for CASSRSPAQDSMGGYTF.

The V and J genes are TRBV4-3 and TRBJ1-2, with D perhaps TRBD1 (5 bases). Germline V gene sequence: CDR1 LGHNA, CDR2 YSLEER. Trimming cost V 4 bases and J 13 bases, with 7 bases left between them. This CDR3 region has 9 residues. The CDR3 DNA reads as TGCGCCAGCAGCCGGGGCAGCACCTTC. Its protein product is CASSRGSTF.

The rearrangement links TRBV6-1 to TRBJ2-5; tentatively, D is TRBD2 (6 bases). There are 15 residues in the CDR3. CDR1 and CDR2 from the germline V gene are MNHNS and SASEGT. The V end was cut by 8 bases, the J end by 13 bases, with 29 bases between. The CDR3 sequence is CASAGGGRSQEIGYF. The CDR3 nucleotides read TGTGCCAGCGCCGGAGGTGGGAGGAGCCAAGAGATTGGGTACTTC.

V is TRBV4-2 and J is TRBJ1-4; D remains ambiguous. The V gene lost 1 base and the J gene lost 7 bases, with 19 bases spanning the gap. Germline CDR1 LGHNA, CDR2 YNFKEQ. The CDR3 contains 17 residues. CDR3 residues: CASSQVQAGFQAEKLFF. Here the CDR3 DNA reads TGTGCCAGCAGCCAAGTCCAAGCTGGCTTCCAGGCTGAAAAACTGTTTTTT.

The chain is built from TRBV5-6 and TRBJ2-2, with D perhaps matching TRBD2 (7 bases). Germline values: CDR1 SGHDT, CDR2 YYEEEE. The CDR3 extends over 17 amino acids. Trimming pared 2 bases from V and 3 bases from J, leaving 17 bases between. The CDR3, as DNA: TGTGCCAGCAGCTTTGTTGCGGGGGCAAAGGACACCGGGGAGCTGTTTTTT. It is translated as CASSFVAGAKDTGELFF.

The chain employs TRBV4-1 and TRBJ2-7, with 7 nucleotides matching TRBD2. This CDR3 region has 18 residues. Germline trimming cut 1 base from V and 2 bases from J; bases unmatched to any gene: 14. Germline CDR1 MGHRA, CDR2 YSYEKL. CDR3 nucleotides: TGCGCCAGCAGCCAAGTGGGGACTATTGAGTTGTTTCCCTACGAGCAGTACTTC. Translating gives CASSQVGTIELFPYEQYF.

CDR3 loop: CASSSGRGAEQFF. The DNA of the CDR3 is TGCGCCAGCAGCAGCGGGAGAGGCGCTGAGCAGTTCTTC. This rearrangement joins TRBV5-1 to TRBJ2-1; 8 bases are a match to TRBD2. The ends lost 4 bases at V and 9 bases at J; junction bases unmatched: 6. The CDR3 has 13 amino acids. Per germline, CDR1 SGHRS and CDR2 YFSETQ.

This sequence joins TRBV6-5 and TRBJ2-7; 7 bases fit TRBD2. Germline V gene lookup returns CDR1 MNHEY and CDR2 SVGAGI. Trimming cost V 4 bases and J 1 base; bases outside gene matches: 4. The CDR3 loop spans 14 amino acids. CDR3 protein: CASSSAGVSYEQYF. As DNA, the CDR3 is TGTGCCAGCAGTTCGGCGGGAGTGTCCTACGAGCAGTACTTC.

The chain joins TRBV1 to TRBJ2-2; the DNA was not used to check the table's D call, TRBD2. TRBV1 is reported as a pseudogene. This CDR3 has 16 amino acids. CDR3 nucleotide sequence: TGCACCAGCAGCCAAGACGGGGACTTGGACACCGGGGAGCTGTTTTTT. This gives the protein CTSSQDGDLDTGELFF.

The chain is built from TRBV4-1 and TRBJ2-7; 11 nucleotides match TRBD2. Germline values: CDR1 MGHRA, CDR2 YSYEKL. The CDR3 runs to 15 residues. V trimming: 4 bases; J trimming: 7 bases; junction bases outside the gene matches: 9. The CDR3 region is CASSRRLAGMGEQYF. DNA for the CDR3: TGCGCCAGCAGCCGTCGACTAGCGGGGATGGGAGAGCAGTACTTC.

CDR3 nucleotide sequence: TGTGCCAGCAGTGAACCGGGACAGGGGGCTGGAAACACCATATATTTT. Translating gives CASSEPGQGAGNTIYF. This chain uses TRBV2 with TRBJ1-3; TRBD1 agrees at 11 bases. The CDR3 is 16 residues long. J lost 2 bases, V lost 2 bases, and 2 bases had no gene match. CDR1 and CDR2 from the germline V gene are SNHLY and FYNNEI.